In its sample, the clone carrying this T cell receptor beta chain was seen many times. As yet, its antigen is unknown. The source of the sample is a study of T-cell memory formation after mild COVID-19. Notes on the study in general: The pre-infection memory compartment contained some responding clones, suggesting cross-reactive memory joined. Clones shrinking from day 15 to 85 showed even CD4/CD8 mixes; later expanders tilted CD4+.

The V end was cut by 4 bases, the J end by 1 base, with 11 bases between. CDR1 SQVTM and CDR2 ANQGSEA come from the germline V gene. There are 13 residues in the CDR3. With constant-segment primers, 5'RACE yielded cDNA libraries of TCR alpha and TCR beta that carried sample barcodes and UMIs. From the 5' RACE reads, TCRdb called clonotypes with MiXCR, one entry per CDR3 protein. In the table there are a few hundred thousand distinct CDR3 sequences, about an eighth of which are singletons. V is TRBV29-1 and J is TRBJ2-7; the D is unclear. This TCR derives from a man aged 18 to 29 who had mild COVID-19 (a few samples of this study predate the infection). Cell type and time point are not known. The sequenced sample was PBMCs or a T cell subset sorted from them (not recorded which). The CDR3 spells CSVARAGSYEQYF. For the CDR3, the DNA is TGCAGCGTTGCTAGGGCCGGGTCCTACGAGCAGTACTTC.